The entry that follows covers one T cell receptor beta chain sequence. Its specificity is unknown. The entry originates in a study of OX40 agonist ivuxolimab in advanced cancers. Study in general: A male proportion of over 75% was recorded, with mean age around 55 years and range about 20 to 85. Overall study results and limits: The study did not work out the antigen specificity of the expanded peripheral T cells.

The data were produced by immunoSEQ multiplex PCR, yet TCRdb's version contains in-frame clones alone and is incomplete. The data hold roughly 65,000 clones, with 65% to 80% observed a single time. The source was CD4+ or CD8+ T cells sorted from blood, collected in a trial of the OX40 agonist ivuxolimab. The receptor was isolated from an adult with an advanced solid tumor such as melanoma, head and neck, liver or kidney cancer.

CDR3 amino acids: CAIILATNEKLFF. The DNA for the CDR3 is TGTGCCATTATATTAGCAACTAATGAAAAACTGTTTTTT. The V and J genes are TRBV11-2 and TRBJ1-4; D ambiguous. Trimming shortened V by 10 bases and J by 0 bases, and 9 bases separated the two germline ends. CDR1 is SGHAT, CDR2 FQNNGV, per germline. This CDR3 comprises 13 residues.